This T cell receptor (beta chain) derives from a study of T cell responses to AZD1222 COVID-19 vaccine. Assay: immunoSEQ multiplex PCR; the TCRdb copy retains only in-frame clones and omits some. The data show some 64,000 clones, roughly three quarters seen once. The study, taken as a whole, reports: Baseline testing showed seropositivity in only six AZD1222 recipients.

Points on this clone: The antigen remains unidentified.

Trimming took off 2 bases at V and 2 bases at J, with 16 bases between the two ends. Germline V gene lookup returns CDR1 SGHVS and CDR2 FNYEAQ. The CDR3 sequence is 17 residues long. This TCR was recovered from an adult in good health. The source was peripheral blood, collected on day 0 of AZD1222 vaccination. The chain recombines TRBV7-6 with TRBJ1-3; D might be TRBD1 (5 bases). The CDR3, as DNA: TGTGCCAGCAGCTTACGGGGCAGTTTGGGCACTGGAAACACCATATATTTT. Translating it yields CASSLRGSLGTGNTIYF.